These 23 T cell receptor beta chains were sequenced from one sample in a study of cytomegalovirus exposure and HLA in healthy donors. The method was immunoSEQ multiplex PCR; TCRdb's version includes in-frame clones alone and lacks a portion of them. The data show roughly 180,000 clones, about 89% seen once. What was sequenced was PBMCs. The receptors stem from a man younger than 45 in good health and CMV-seropositive.

This chain links TRBV13 with TRBJ2-3; 8 bases align to TRBD2. With V trimmed by 0 bases and J by 2 bases, 4 bases remained unmatched. This CDR3 has 16 residues. Germline values: CDR1 PRHDT, CDR2 FYEKMQ (reference sequence). This chain's CDR3 is CASSLGAGGLTDTQYF. Written as DNA, the CDR3 is TGTGCCAGCAGCTTAGGCGCGGGGGGCCTCACAGATACGCAGTATTTT.

This clone came up once. The chain has TRBV9 and TRBJ1-2, with a tentative D call TRBD1 (6 bases). The V end lost 4 bases, the J end lost 4 bases, and 11 bases lay between the germline ends. Germline loops: CDR1 SGDLS, CDR2 YYNGEE. The CDR3 contains 13 residues. CDR3 amino acids: CASSWTDLYGYTF. The CDR3 DNA follows: TGTGCCAGCAGCTGGACAGACCTCTATGGCTACACCTTC.

This rearrangement joins TRBV18 to TRBJ1-1; 9 bases match TRBD1. The CDR3 is 16 residues long. The germline CDR1 and CDR2 sequences are KGHSH and LQKENI. Trimming at V came to 4 bases and at J to 2 bases, leaving 8 bases not matched to a gene. The CDR3 is CASSRRQGGFNTEAFF. CDR3 DNA: TGTGCCAGCTCACGCCGACAGGGGGGATTTAACACTGAAGCTTTCTTT.

This chain links TRBV6-6 with TRBJ1-1, with D tentatively TRBD1 (6 bases). Germline CDR1 reads MNHNY; CDR2 reads SVGAGI (reference sequence). The CDR3 spans 14 residues. Trimming removed 5 bases at V and 1 base at J, with 11 bases between. CDR3: CASSNRAWNTEAFF. Written as DNA, the CDR3 is TGTGCCAGCAGTAACAGGGCCTGGAACACTGAAGCTTTCTTT.

The rearrangement uses TRBV5-1 and TRBJ1-1, with D unresolved. Germline-derived CDR1 and CDR2 are SGHRS and YFSETQ. The CDR3 runs to 17 residues. V was clipped by 0 bases and J by 1 base, with 16 bases between them. CDR3 region: CASSLGGLGSPNTEAFF. CDR3 DNA sequence: TGCGCCAGCAGCTTGGGAGGTTTGGGTTCGCCGAACACTGAAGCTTTCTTT.

The rearrangement uses TRBV27 and TRBJ2-2; D gene uncertain. Germline V gene lookup returns CDR1 MNHEY and CDR2 SMNVEV (reference sequence). Trimming left V 5 bases short and J 0 bases short, with 4 bases between. This CDR3 is 13 amino acids long. The CDR3 is CASSRANTGELFF. CDR3 in DNA: TGTGCCAGCAGTAGGGCGAACACCGGGGAGCTGTTTTTT.

This clone was observed a few times. J is TRBJ1-5 and V is TRBV6-1; 7 bases map to TRBD1. CDR3 length: 15 amino acids. Germline loops: CDR1 MNHNS, CDR2 SASEGT. The ends lost 6 bases at V and 6 bases at J; junction bases unmatched: 11. The CDR3 is CASRGMDRLGQPQHF. The CDR3 coding sequence is TGTGCCAGCAGGGGGATGGACAGGCTGGGTCAGCCCCAGCATTTT.

This chain uses TRBV18 with TRBJ2-3, with a weak D call TRBD2 (6 bases). This CDR3 spans 17 amino acids. Germline V CDR1 and CDR2: KGHSH, LQKENI. With 9 bases removed from V and 0 bases from J, the gap between germline ends came to 22 bases. The CDR3 loop is CARQSGGPYTSTDTQYF. The DNA of the CDR3 is TGTGCCAGACAATCCGGAGGGCCGTACACTAGCACAGATACGCAGTATTTT. Based on the CDR3 plus reference TRBV18 and TRBJ2-3, the full variable domain is NAGVMQNPRHLVRRRGQEARLRCSPMKGHSHVYWYRQLPEEGLKFMVYLQKENIIDESGMPKERFSAEFPKEGPSILRIQQVVRGDSAAYFCARQSGGPYTSTDTQYFGPGTRLTVL.

The chain links TRBV2 to TRBJ2-2; D might be TRBD2 (6 bases). V lost 8 bases to trimming and J lost 6 bases, with 19 bases between them. Germline V lookup: CDR1 SNHLY, CDR2 FYNNEI. The CDR3 runs to 15 residues. This chain's CDR3 is CASHPGAHIPGELFF. The CDR3 DNA follows: TGTGCCAGCCACCCGGGAGCCCACATCCCCGGGGAGCTGTTTTTT.

The chain carries TRBV5-1 and TRBJ2-4; tentatively, D is TRBD1 (5 bases). V was pared by 1 base and J by 3 bases, with 11 bases between. Germline V gene sequence: CDR1 SGHRS, CDR2 YFSETQ. This CDR3 comprises 15 residues. DNA of the CDR3: TGCGCCAGCAGCTTGTCCGCAGGGAACAAAAACATTCAGTACTTC. Protein sequence: CASSLSAGNKNIQYF.

The chain uses TRBV4-3 and TRBJ1-2; D is undetermined. The germline V and J ends were trimmed by 4 bases and 4 bases, with 16 bases remaining between them. The germline CDR1 and CDR2 sequences are LGHNA and YSLEER. The CDR3 extends over 15 amino acids. The CDR3 DNA is TGCGCCAGCAGCCTAGCCGACGGCTCTGGCTATGGCTACACCTTC. This codes for CASSLADGSGYGYTF.

The chain joins TRBV19 to TRBJ2-5; unclear D gene. The germline CDR1 and CDR2 sequences are LNHDA and SQIVND (reference sequence). The CDR3 runs to 13 residues. V gave up 7 bases and J gave up 1 base, with 10 bases separating them. The chain's CDR3 is CASNGQAQETQYF. CDR3 coding DNA: TGTGCCAGTAACGGCCAGGCCCAAGAGACCCAGTACTTC.

The rearrangement uses TRBV30 and TRBJ1-1; D uncertain. V dropped 3 bases and J dropped 0 bases, with 8 bases sitting between them. Per germline, CDR1 GTSNPN and CDR2 SVGIG (reference sequence). The CDR3 extends over 13 amino acids. For the CDR3, the DNA is TGTGCCTGGAGATTGGCCCTGAACACTGAAGCTTTCTTT. Translation: CAWRLALNTEAFF.

This clone has just a few counts. The CDR3 DNA follows: TGCGCCAGCAGCCACAGCGGGGCACCGAACACCGGGGAGCTGTTTTTT. Encoded protein: CASSHSGAPNTGELFF. This chain joins TRBV4-3 and TRBJ2-2; 7 nucleotides agree with TRBD2. J gave up 0 bases and V 3 bases, and 4 bases lay outside the gene matches. CDR3 length: 16 residues. Per the germline V gene, CDR1 is LGHNA and CDR2 is YSLEER.

This chain uses TRBV6-5 with TRBJ1-6, with D possibly matching TRBD1 (5 bases). V was shortened by 2 bases and J by 9 bases, with 11 bases between the two germline ends. The CDR3 is made up of 14 amino acids. CDR1 and CDR2 (germline): MNHEY, SVGAGI. DNA of the CDR3: TGTGCCAGCAGTTACGGGGGGTTAGGTTCACCCCTCCACTTT. As protein: CASSYGGLGSPLHF.

The rearrangement uses TRBV7-9 and TRBJ2-7; tentative D call: TRBD1 (6 bases). Germline-derived CDR1 and CDR2 are SEHNR and FQNEAQ (reference sequence). V lost 8 bases to trimming and J lost 3 bases, with 14 bases between them. The CDR3 length is 13 residues. The CDR3 bases are TGTGCCAGCGTAGATGGACAGCTCTACGAGCAGTACTTC. It translates to CASVDGQLYEQYF.

The CDR3 reads CASSYLSGREETQYF. DNA for the CDR3: TGTGCCAGCAGCTACCTTAGCGGGAGAGAGGAGACCCAGTACTTC. The rearrangement uses TRBV7-9 and TRBJ2-5; 9 positions match TRBD2. The CDR3 length is 15 residues. Germline CDR1 reads SEHNR; CDR2 reads FQNEAQ (reference sequence). The junction had 8 bases not matched to a gene; V was cut back by 4 bases and J by 5 bases.

The V and J genes are TRBV4-1 and TRBJ1-3; maybe TRBD1 (6 bases). This CDR3 is 16 amino acids long. The germline gives CDR1 MGHRA, CDR2 YSYEKL. V lost 0 bases and J lost 0, with 9 bases in between. The CDR3 DNA is TGCGCCAGCAGCCAAGAAGGACAGATCTCTGGAAACACCATATATTTT. Its translation: CASSQEGQISGNTIYF.

V usage is TRBV2 and J usage is TRBJ2-7; 8 bases line up with TRBD2. The CDR3 sequence is 17 residues long. The ends lost 5 bases at V and 3 bases at J; junction bases unmatched: 15. CDR1 is SNHLY, CDR2 FYNNEI, per germline. CDR3 coding DNA: TGTGCCAGCAGTCCGGGACTAGTTTCGGACCTGAACTACGAGCAGTACTTC. It yields the protein CASSPGLVSDLNYEQYF.

The genes are TRBV28 and TRBJ2-3; a weak D match, TRBD1 (5 bases). Trimming pared 6 bases from V and 5 bases from J, leaving 9 bases between. The CDR3 extends over 12 amino acids. CDR1 MDHEN and CDR2 SYDVKM come from the germline V gene. The CDR3 loop reads CASRGLGDTQYF. The CDR3 DNA reads as TGTGCCAGCAGGGGGCTAGGAGATACGCAGTATTTT.

This rearrangement joins TRBV5-1 to TRBJ2-7; possible D gene TRBD2, 6 bases. Germline-derived CDR1 and CDR2 are SGHRS and YFSETQ. V was trimmed by 4 bases and J by 1 base, leaving 12 bases between them. The length of the CDR3 is 14 residues. For the CDR3, the DNA is TGCGCCAGCAGCCTGCGGGACTCTTCCTACGAGCAGTACTTC. It translates to CASSLRDSSYEQYF.

This chain uses TRBV28 with TRBJ2-3; D call uncertain. In germline, CDR1 is MDHEN, CDR2 SYDVKM. Trimming left V 5 bases short and J 2 bases short, with 14 bases between. This CDR3 contains 15 residues. The CDR3 bases are TGTGCCAGCAGTCCACGGATGGAATACACAGATACGCAGTATTTT. Translating gives CASSPRMEYTDTQYF.

V is TRBV30 and J is TRBJ2-5, with 8 bases aligning to TRBD1. Germline loops: CDR1 GTSNPN, CDR2 SVGIG (reference sequence). This CDR3 has 14 residues. Trimming removed 2 bases from V and 1 base from J; junction bases left unmatched: 3. The CDR3 here is CAWSWTGSQETQYF. The CDR3 region has the DNA TGTGCCTGGAGTTGGACAGGGAGCCAAGAGACCCAGTACTTC.